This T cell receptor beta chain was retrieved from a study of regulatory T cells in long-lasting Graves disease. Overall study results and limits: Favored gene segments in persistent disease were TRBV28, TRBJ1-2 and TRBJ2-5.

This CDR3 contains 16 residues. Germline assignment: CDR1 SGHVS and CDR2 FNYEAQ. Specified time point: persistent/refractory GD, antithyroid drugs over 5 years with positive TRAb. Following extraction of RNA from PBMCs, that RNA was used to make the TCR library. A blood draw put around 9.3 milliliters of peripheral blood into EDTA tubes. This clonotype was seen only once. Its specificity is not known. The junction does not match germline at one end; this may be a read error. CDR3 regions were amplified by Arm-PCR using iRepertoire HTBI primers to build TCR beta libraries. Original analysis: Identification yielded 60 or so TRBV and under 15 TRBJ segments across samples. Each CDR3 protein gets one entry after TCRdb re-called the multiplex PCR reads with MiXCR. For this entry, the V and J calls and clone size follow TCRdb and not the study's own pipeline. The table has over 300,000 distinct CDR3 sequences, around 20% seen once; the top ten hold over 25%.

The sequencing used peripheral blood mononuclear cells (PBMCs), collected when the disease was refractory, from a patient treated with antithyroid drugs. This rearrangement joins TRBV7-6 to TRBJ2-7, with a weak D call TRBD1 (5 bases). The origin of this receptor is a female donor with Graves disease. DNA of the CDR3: TGTGCCAACAGCCAGGGCCCCCAGGAGCTAGGATTGGAGCAGTACTTC. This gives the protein CANSQGPQELGLEQYF. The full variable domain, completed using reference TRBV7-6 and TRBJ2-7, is GAGVSQSPRYKVTKRGQDVALRCDPISGHVSLYWYRQALGQGPEFLTYFNYEAQQDKSGLPNDRFSAERPEGSISTLTIQRTEQRDSAMYRCANSQGPQELGLEQYFGPGTRLTVT.